A selection of T cell receptor beta chains follows, all from one sample in a study of OX40 agonist ivuxolimab in advanced cancers. Measured with immunoSEQ multiplex PCR; TCRdb has only the in-frame clones, and not every one. The table includes tens of thousands of clones, roughly 84% detected once. Specimen: CD4+ or CD8+ T cells sorted from blood, collected in a trial of the OX40 agonist ivuxolimab. The receptors stem from an adult with an advanced solid tumor such as melanoma, head and neck, liver or kidney cancer. The CDR3 runs from the conserved cysteine through the conserved F or W. The D gene is left open where the match is weak. Size is stated for part of the rows, as once, few or many counts, or as a class when the clone is expanded.

len,j_gene,abundance,d_gene,v_gene,CDR3nt,CDR3aa
12,TRBJ2-7,NA,NA,TRBV27,TGTGCCAGCAGAGCGTCCGGTTACGAGCAGTACTTC,CASRASGYEQYF
16,TRBJ1-1,NA,NA,TRBV11-2,TGTGCCAGCTCCACTGGTGGGTCCCTGATTGGCACTGAAGCTTTCTTT,CASSTGGSLIGTEAFF
12,TRBJ1-5,NA,NA,TRBV5-4,TGTGCCAGCAGCGTGGGGAATCAGCCCCAGCATTTT,CASSVGNQPQHF
13,TRBJ2-5,NA,NA,TRBV9,TGTGCCAGCAGCCAAACAGGGTGGGAGACCCAGTACTTC,CASSQTGWETQYF
15,TRBJ1-1,NA,NA,TRBV7-3,TGTGCCAGCAGCTCCGCTAGGGGGGTGAACACTGAAGCTTTCTTT,CASSSARGVNTEAFF
14,TRBJ2-7,few,NA,TRBV19,TGTGCCAGTAGTATGGTAGGGGTTTCACACGAGCAGTACTTC,CASSMVGVSHEQYF
16,TRBJ2-1,NA,TRBD2,TRBV5-4,TGTGCCAGCAGCTTGGCCACTAGCGGGAGAGGCGTAGGGCAGTTCTTC,CASSLATSGRGVGQFF
15,TRBJ1-5,few,TRBD1,TRBV7-3,TGTGCCAGCAGCTTAGAGCAGGGGGCTAATCAGCCCCAGCATTTT,CASSLEQGANQPQHF
17,TRBJ2-1,NA,NA,TRBV12-5,TGTGCTAGTGGCAAATGGTCCGGGACACCCCTCGACAATGAGCAGTTCTTC,CASGKWSGTPLDNEQFF
13,TRBJ2-3,NA,NA,TRBV6-4,TGTGCCAGCAGTGAGGAGGGGAGCGGTACGCAGTATTTT,CASSEEGSGTQYF
14,TRBJ1-1,NA,NA,TRBV6-5,TGTGCCAGCAGTTACCTTTCAGGGAACACTGAAGCTTTCTTT,CASSYLSGNTEAFF
16,TRBJ2-3,NA,TRBD2,TRBV5-4,TGTGCCAGCAGCTCGCGGCTAGCGGGAGGGTTAGATACGCAGTATTTT,CASSSRLAGGLDTQYF
16,TRBJ2-5,NA,NA,TRBV5-4,TGTGCCAGCAGCCCGGACAGATTAGGGGCTCAAGAGACCCAGTACTTC,CASSPDRLGAQETQYF
13,TRBJ2-5,NA,TRBD2,TRBV2,TGTGCCAGCAAAGCGGGGGCCCAAGAGACCCAGTACTTC,CASKAGAQETQYF
13,TRBJ2-3,NA,TRBD1,TRBV7-8,TGTGCCAGCAGCTCTCCCGGGACAGGGACGCAGTATTTT,CASSSPGTGTQYF
15,TRBJ2-2,NA,NA,TRBV29-1,TGCAGCACCCGGGTGGGGTTGGATGGTTCCGGGGAGCTGTTTTTT,CSTRVGLDGSGELFF
14,TRBJ2-7,NA,TRBD2,TRBV6-6,TGTGCCAGCAATCAAGCGGGGGGGAAGGACGAGCAGTACTTC,CASNQAGGKDEQYF
13,TRBJ1-5,NA,NA,TRBV10-3,TGTGCCATCAAGGGGCAGGACTATCAGCCCCAGCATTTT,CAIKGQDYQPQHF
14,TRBJ2-1,NA,TRBD2,TRBV6-1,TGTGCCAGCAGTGTACGGACTAGGCACAATGAGCAGTTCTTC,CASSVRTRHNEQFF
15,TRBJ1-5,NA,NA,TRBV7-3,TGTGCCAGCAGCCCAGACGTAAATAGCAATCAGCCCCAGCATTTT,CASSPDVNSNQPQHF
15,TRBJ2-7,NA,NA,TRBV7-3,TGTGCCAGCAGCCCACCCGATCTTAGGCGCAACGAGCAGTACTTC,CASSPPDLRRNEQYF
11,TRBJ1-2,NA,NA,TRBV29-1,TGCAGCGCCCAGTACCTAAACGGCTACACCTTC,CSAQYLNGYTF
18,TRBJ2-7,NA,TRBD2,TRBV4-3,TGCGCCAGCAGCCAAGATTTAGCGGGAGGACTCCTCTCCTACGAGCAGTACTTC,CASSQDLAGGLLSYEQYF
15,TRBJ1-4,few,TRBD1,TRBV5-1,TGCGCCAGCAGCCGAGGGACAGGGTCTACCGAAAAACTGTTTTTT,CASSRGTGSTEKLFF
11,TRBJ2-1,NA,NA,TRBV30,TGTGCCTGGAGTGAGGAACTAAAGCAGTTCTTC,CAWSEELKQFF
13,TRBJ2-7,NA,NA,TRBV18,TGTGCCAGCTCACCGTTGGACTCCTACGAGCAGTACTTC,CASSPLDSYEQYF
14,TRBJ2-2,NA,NA,TRBV4-3,TGCGCCAGCAGCCAAGATACCGGCACCGGGGAGCTGTTTTTT,CASSQDTGTGELFF
14,TRBJ1-1,NA,NA,TRBV9,TGTGCCAGCAGCGCCAGACAGGACAACACTGAAGCTTTCTTT,CASSARQDNTEAFF
13,TRBJ1-4,NA,NA,TRBV6-1,TGTGCCACAAACAGGGAAAAAGAGGAAAAACTGTTTTTT,CATNREKEEKLFF
15,TRBJ2-5,NA,TRBD1,TRBV7-2,TGTGCCAGCAGCCCCCCGGGACAGGGGGCGCGGGAGCAGTACTTC,CASSPPGQGAREQYF
11,TRBJ2-7,NA,NA,TRBV20-1,TGCAGTAGCCAACTATTATCCGAGCAGTACTTC,CSSQLLSEQYF
16,TRBJ1-6,NA,NA,TRBV9,TGTGCCAGCAGTGCTACCGGGCCCTTGGATAATTCACCCCTCCACTTT,CASSATGPLDNSPLHF
18,TRBJ1-2,NA,NA,TRBV7-8,TGTGCCAGCAGCTTAGTGGGTAGGCCGGGACACAGCTTGGGGTGGTACACCTTC,CASSLVGRPGHSLGWYTF
13,TRBJ1-3,NA,NA,TRBV7-9,TGTGCCAGCAGCTTATTAGGGGACAACACCATATATTTT,CASSLLGDNTIYF
16,TRBJ1-5,NA,TRBD1,TRBV11-1,TGTGCCAGCAACCGCGGCAGGGGGTATGACAATCAGCCCCAGCATTTT,CASNRGRGYDNQPQHF
16,TRBJ2-3,NA,TRBD2,TRBV9,TGTGCCAGCAGCGCCGGGACTAGCGAAAAAACAGACACGCAGTATTTT,CASSAGTSEKTDTQYF
14,TRBJ2-1,NA,NA,TRBV5-1,TGCGCCAGCAGCTTGTGGGGTCCCGGCAATGAGCAGTTCTTC,CASSLWGPGNEQFF
12,TRBJ2-7,NA,TRBD1,TRBV6-1,TGTGCCAGCAGGGGACAGTTCCCCGAGCAGTACTTC,CASRGQFPEQYF
16,TRBJ1-2,NA,NA,TRBV7-9,TGTGCCAGCAGCCAAGGGGATGGGAGGGGAAGCTATGGCTACACCTTC,CASSQGDGRGSYGYTF
19,TRBJ2-7,NA,TRBD2,TRBV7-3,TGTGCCAGCAGCTTAACGCGGGACTACAAACTATGCCTCCCCTACGAGCAGTACTTC,CASSLTRDYKLCLPYEQYF
14,TRBJ1-1,NA,NA,TRBV11-1,TGTGCCAGCAGCGATCCCGACGTTTTCGCTGAAGCTTTCTTT,CASSDPDVFAEAFF